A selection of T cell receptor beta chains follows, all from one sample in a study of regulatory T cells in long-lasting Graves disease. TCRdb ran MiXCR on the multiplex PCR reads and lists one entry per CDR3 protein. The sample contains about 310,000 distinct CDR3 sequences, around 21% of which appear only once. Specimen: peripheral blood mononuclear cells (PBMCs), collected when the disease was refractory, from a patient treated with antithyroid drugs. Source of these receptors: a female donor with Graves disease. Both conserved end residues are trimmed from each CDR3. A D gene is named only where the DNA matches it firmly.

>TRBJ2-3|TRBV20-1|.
SARDLIADTQY
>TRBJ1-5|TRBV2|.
ASSQGDYQPQH
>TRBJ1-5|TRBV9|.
ASSPANSNQPQH
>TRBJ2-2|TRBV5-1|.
ASSLASYAGELF
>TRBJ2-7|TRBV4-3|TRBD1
ASSPSRDRAYEQY
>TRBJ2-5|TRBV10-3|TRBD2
AISEGLAEETQY
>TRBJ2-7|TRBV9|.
ASSVNDYEQY
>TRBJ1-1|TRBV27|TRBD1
ASSLTGRFMNTEAF
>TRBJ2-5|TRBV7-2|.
ASSLAPGPPLKETQY
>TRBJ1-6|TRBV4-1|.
ATQEGRGSPLH
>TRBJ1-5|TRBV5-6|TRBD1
ASSQLDRSNQPQH
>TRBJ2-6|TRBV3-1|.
ASSQDWGGAGANVLT
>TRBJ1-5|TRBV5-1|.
ASRWGEGQPQH
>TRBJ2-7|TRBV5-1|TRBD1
ASSPGTGANEQY
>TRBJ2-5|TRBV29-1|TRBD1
SVTDRGGETQY
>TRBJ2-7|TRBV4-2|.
ASSQDPEGTEQY
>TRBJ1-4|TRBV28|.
ASSRQGHPLVWLF
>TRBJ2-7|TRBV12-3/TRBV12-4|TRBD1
ASSWDRAYEQY
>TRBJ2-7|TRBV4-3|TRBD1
ASSADRAYEQY
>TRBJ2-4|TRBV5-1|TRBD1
ASTTGGGNIQY
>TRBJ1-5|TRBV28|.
ASSPGDGQPQH
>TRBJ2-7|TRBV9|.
ASSVFGGGVDEQY
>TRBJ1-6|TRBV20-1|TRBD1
SASDGDRGVNSPLH
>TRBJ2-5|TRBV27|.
ASSLTYQETQY
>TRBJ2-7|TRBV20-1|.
SARWQYEQY
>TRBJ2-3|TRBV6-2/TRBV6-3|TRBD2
ASRRGGRGQDTQY
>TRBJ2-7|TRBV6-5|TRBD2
ASSSDGGGSTYEQY
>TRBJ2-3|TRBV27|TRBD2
ASSSPGGGTDTQY
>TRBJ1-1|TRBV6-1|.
ASTGGGEAF
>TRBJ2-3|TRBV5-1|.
ASSQTRDNTDTQY
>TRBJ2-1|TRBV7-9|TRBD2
ASTHPSGSANEQF
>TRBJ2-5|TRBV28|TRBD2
ASSPRTSDSQETQY
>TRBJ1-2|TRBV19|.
ASSIDRVGLNYGYT
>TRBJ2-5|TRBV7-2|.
ASSPTLGETQY
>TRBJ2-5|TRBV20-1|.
SASEEETQY
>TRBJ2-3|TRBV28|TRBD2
ASSLYLAGVGADTQY
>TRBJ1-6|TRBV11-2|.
TSSLDNNSPLH
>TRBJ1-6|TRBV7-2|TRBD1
ASSVDRGNSPLH
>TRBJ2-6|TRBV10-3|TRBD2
AISESGITSGANVLT
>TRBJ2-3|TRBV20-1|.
SANPLGTTDTQY
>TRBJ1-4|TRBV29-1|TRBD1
SVPDRVGENLF
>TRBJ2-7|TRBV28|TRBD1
ASSLGDSTPYEQY
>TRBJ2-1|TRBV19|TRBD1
ASSYKPGQGGLQDEQF
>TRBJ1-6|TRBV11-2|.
ASSSEAGSPLH
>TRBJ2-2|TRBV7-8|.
ASSLVLSGIGTGELF
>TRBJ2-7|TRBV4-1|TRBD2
ASSPGLAGVFEQY
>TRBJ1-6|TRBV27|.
ASSPTMTNSPLH
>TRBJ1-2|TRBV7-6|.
ASSLANTGLDYGYT
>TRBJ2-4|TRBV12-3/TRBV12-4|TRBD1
ASSSYRQGRNIQY